One and the same sample provided the 17 T cell receptor beta chains below, sequenced in a study of blood T cell repertoires in COVID-19. Sequencing used immunoSEQ multiplex PCR; TCRdb keeps in-frame clones, though not all of them. This repertoire shows fewer than 300,000 clones, roughly 88% found once; its top ten account for roughly 0.8%. The sequenced sample was peripheral blood. The receptors stem from a woman under 40 with acute or convalescent COVID-19.

The J gene is TRBJ2-1, the V gene TRBV19; the D gene is possibly TRBD2 (5 bases). Trimming stripped 4 bases from V and 7 bases from J, with 20 bases between. In germline, CDR1 is LNHDA, CDR2 SQIVND (reference sequence). This CDR3 comprises 16 residues. The CDR3: CASSKITSGISNEQFF. CDR3 DNA: TGTGCCAGTAGTAAGATTACTAGTGGGATATCAAATGAGCAGTTCTTC.

This chain joins TRBV18 and TRBJ2-7; 9 bases are shared with TRBD1. This CDR3 spans 14 amino acids. After removal of 6 bases from V and 4 bases from J, the junction contained 7 bases not matched to a gene. From germline, CDR1 is KGHSH and CDR2 LQKENI. The CDR3 spells CASSMDRGGYEQYF. The CDR3 coding sequence is TGTGCCAGCTCGATGGACAGGGGAGGATACGAGCAGTACTTC.

V and J are TRBV5-1 and TRBJ1-5; D remains unclear. Germline V lookup: CDR1 SGHRS, CDR2 YFSETQ. The CDR3 extends over 16 amino acids. Trimming removed 0 bases from V and 6 bases from J, with 16 bases in between. The DNA for the CDR3 is TGCGCCAGCAGCTTGGGATCGGCCGGGGTGTCTCAGCCCCAGCATTTT. Its translation is CASSLGSAGVSQPQHF.

The gene calls are TRBV19 and TRBJ2-4; a weak D match, TRBD2 (5 bases). The CDR3 is made up of 16 amino acids. Germline V gene sequence: CDR1 LNHDA, CDR2 SQIVND (reference sequence). Between the trimmed V and J ends, which lost 2 bases and 3 bases, there was a span of 14 bases. The CDR3 bases are TGTGCCAGTAGTATAAATAGCGATTATGGCAAAAACATTCAGTACTTC. This sequence encodes CASSINSDYGKNIQYF.

The chain joins TRBV6-5 to TRBJ2-7; D call uncertain. Between the trimmed V and J ends, which lost 2 bases and 2 bases, there was a span of 13 bases. The CDR3 runs to 15 residues. Germline assignment: CDR1 MNHEY and CDR2 SVGAGI. The CDR3 loop reads CASSYGLGLTYEQYF. CDR3 nucleotide sequence: TGTGCCAGCAGTTACGGTCTGGGCCTAACCTACGAGCAGTACTTC.

This sequence joins TRBV27 and TRBJ1-5; D gene uncertain. Trimming cost V 8 bases and J 9 bases, with 20 bases left between them. In germline, CDR1 is MNHEY, CDR2 SMNVEV (reference sequence). The CDR3 is 14 residues long. This CDR3 reads CASGSSGVIRPQHF. DNA for the CDR3: TGTGCCAGCGGCTCATCCGGGGTCATCAGGCCCCAGCATTTT.

The chain links TRBV4-1 to TRBJ2-3; 7 nucleotides align to TRBD2. Germline trimming cut 1 base from V and 4 bases from J; bases unmatched to any gene: 8. The CDR3 spans 16 residues. Germline lookup yields CDR1 MGHRA and CDR2 YSYEKL. CDR3 sequence: CASSQVGGGPPDTQYF. The CDR3 nucleotides read TGCGCCAGCAGCCAAGTGGGGGGAGGGCCCCCAGATACGCAGTATTTT.

The rearrangement uses TRBV9 and TRBJ2-7; 9 nucleotides match TRBD2. There are 16 residues in the CDR3. Trimming at V came to 4 bases and at J to 1 base, leaving 9 bases not matched to a gene. Germline CDR1 SGDLS, CDR2 YYNGEE. CDR3 region: CASSTRTSAGSYEQYF. The DNA for the CDR3 is TGTGCCAGCAGCACCCGGACTAGCGCAGGGTCCTACGAGCAGTACTTC.

This chain connects TRBV6-5 to TRBJ2-7; perhaps TRBD2 as D (6 bases). The CDR3 extends over 14 amino acids. Germline lookup yields CDR1 MNHEY and CDR2 SVGAGI. V gave up 2 bases and J gave up 0 bases, with 8 bases separating them. The CDR3: CASSYLRGSYEQYF. CDR3 bases: TGTGCCAGCAGTTACCTGCGGGGCTCCTACGAGCAGTACTTC.

The chain recombines TRBV9 with TRBJ2-5, with 11 bases aligning to TRBD1. In germline, CDR1 is SGDLS, CDR2 YYNGEE. The CDR3 totals 15 residues. With V trimmed by 4 bases and J by 5 bases, 7 bases remained unmatched. The CDR3 sequence is CASSLGQGAAETQYF. The DNA of the CDR3 is TGTGCCAGCAGCCTCGGACAGGGGGCGGCGGAGACCCAGTACTTC.

This clone occurred a few times. The rearrangement joins TRBV27 to TRBJ2-7, with 9 bases fitting TRBD2. V lost 4 bases and J lost 7; bases outside the gene matches: 8. CDR3 length: 14 residues. CDR1 MNHEY and CDR2 SMNVEV come from the germline V gene (reference sequence). The CDR3: CASSWTSAVGEQYF. CDR3 DNA: TGTGCCAGCAGTTGGACTAGCGCAGTGGGGGAGCAGTACTTC.

The chain is built from TRBV5-6 and TRBJ2-3; a possible D gene is TRBD2 (5 bases). Germline V gene sequence: CDR1 SGHDT, CDR2 YYEEEE. V dropped 2 bases and J dropped 0 bases, with 7 bases sitting between them. The CDR3 length is 14 residues. The CDR3 here is CASSLSGSTDTQYF. CDR3 nucleotide sequence: TGTGCCAGCAGCTTAAGCGGCAGCACAGATACGCAGTATTTT.

The chain employs TRBV27 and TRBJ2-4; possibly TRBD1 for D (5 bases). CDR3 length equals 16 residues. V was shortened by 6 bases and J by 4 bases, with 19 bases between the two germline ends. CDR1 and CDR2 (germline): MNHEY, SMNVEV (reference sequence). CDR3 region: CASSPLPAGAKNIQYF. DNA of the CDR3: TGTGCCAGCAGCCCCCTCCCGGCTGGGGCTAAAAACATTCAGTACTTC.

The chain has TRBV5-4 and TRBJ1-1, with D maybe TRBD1 (6 bases). This CDR3 is 16 amino acids long. Germline V gives CDR1 SGHNT, CDR2 YYREEE (reference sequence). Deletions cut 2 bases from V and 0 bases from J, with 14 bases between. CDR3: CASSLSTGRLNTEAFF. CDR3 coding DNA: TGTGCCAGCAGCTTATCGACAGGAAGATTGAACACTGAAGCTTTCTTT.

The chain links TRBV6-4 to TRBJ2-1; 13 bases align to TRBD2. Germline V lookup: CDR1 MRHNA, CDR2 SNTAGT. V shed 9 bases, J shed 9 bases, and the junction held 5 bases outside the gene matches. CDR3 length equals 13 residues. The CDR3 coding sequence is TGTGCCAGTAGGACTAGCGGGAGTGGTGAGCAGTTCTTC. Protein: CASRTSGSGEQFF.

The chain couples TRBV6-2 or TRBV6-3 to TRBJ2-2; TRBD1 aligns across 8 bases. The CDR3 contains 15 residues. The germline V gene has CDR1 MNHEY and CDR2 SVGEGT. J gave up 5 bases and V 0 bases, and 2 bases lay outside the gene matches. The chain's CDR3 is CASSYSTGETGELFF. DNA of the CDR3: TGTGCCAGCAGTTACTCGACAGGGGAAACCGGGGAGCTGTTTTTT.

The J gene is TRBJ2-7, the V gene TRBV6-2 or TRBV6-3; D not resolved. The length of the CDR3 is 15 residues. Germline V lookup: CDR1 MNHEY, CDR2 SVGEGT. V lost 4 bases, J lost 2 bases, and 15 bases lay in between. CDR3 residues: CASSSRVQAPYEQYF. For the CDR3, the DNA is TGTGCCAGCAGTTCCCGTGTGCAGGCACCCTACGAGCAGTACTTC.